This T cell receptor (beta chain) originates from a study of CD8 T cells in ankylosing spondylitis. This clonotype was found a few times. Its antigen is still unknown. Libraries for TCR beta were made by quantitative 5'-RACE with molecular barcodes. TCRdb redid the calling of the 5' RACE reads with MiXCR, one entry per CDR3 protein. The table has 300,000 to 400,000 distinct CDR3 sequences, under 15% seen once. Regarding the study as a whole: A motif in TCR beta, a set of roughly eight highly homologous variants, appeared characteristic of ankylosing spondylitis blood. There was reportedly significant enrichment of clones that were disease-linked in matched ankylosing spondylitis synovial fluid. Past studies reported some motif variants in reactive arthritis synovial fluid and blood.

Sequencing was done on a sample of blood, either unsorted or a sorted T cell fraction (not recorded which). The receptor was isolated from a male donor with ankylosing spondylitis or in good health (not recorded which).

CDR3 residues: CASTRLAGHSYNEQFF. CDR3 DNA: TGTGCCAGCACCCGATTAGCGGGACACTCCTACAATGAGCAGTTCTTC. The chain uses TRBV12-3 or TRBV12-4 and TRBJ2-1, with 8 bases fitting TRBD2. Trimming at V came to 7 bases and at J to 0 bases, leaving 8 bases not matched to a gene. The CDR3 has 16 residues.